The 21 T cell receptor beta chains below were found in one sample sequenced in a study of T cell clonotyping in hematopoietic cell transplantation. Repertoires were generated with immunoSEQ multiplex PCR, while TCRdb's copy carries only in-frame clones and drops some. The table has 7,500 to 9,500 clones, approximately 80% seen once. Source: peripheral blood mononuclear cells, taken 180 days after allogeneic stem cell transplant. The origin of the receptors is a female patient in her fifties or sixties who had an allogeneic stem cell transplant from an unrelated donor, so the T cells may come from the graft donor. Some clones in this sample may be carry-over from other donors' samples.

The rearrangement joins TRBV2 to TRBJ1-5; D is perhaps TRBD1 (6 bases). Trimming pared 5 bases from V and 7 bases from J, leaving 15 bases between. Germline V CDR1 and CDR2: SNHLY, FYNNEI. The CDR3 is made up of 14 amino acids. Here the CDR3 reads CASSLQAGGQPQHF. In DNA form, the CDR3 reads TGTGCCAGCAGTCTACAGGCGGGGGGCCAGCCCCAGCATTTT.

The chain uses TRBV27 and TRBJ2-5; D might be TRBD1 (6 bases). V shed 5 bases and J shed 4 bases, with 23 bases lying between them. The germline V gene has CDR1 MNHEY and CDR2 SMNVEV (reference sequence). This CDR3 has 17 residues. The CDR3 region is CASSPQNRAGSRETQYF. For the CDR3, the DNA is TGTGCCAGCAGTCCTCAAAACAGGGCTGGAAGTAGAGAGACCCAGTACTTC.

This sequence joins TRBV6-5 and TRBJ1-1; maybe TRBD1 (6 bases). Germline V CDR1 and CDR2: MNHEY, SVGAGI. The ends were cut back, 7 bases at V and 0 bases at J, with 15 bases in the middle. This CDR3 comprises 15 residues. CDR3 residues: CASTRLTGMNTEAFF. The CDR3 DNA sequence: TGTGCCAGCACCCGATTGACAGGAATGAACACTGAAGCTTTCTTT.

This clone was seen a single time. The chain has TRBV29-1 and TRBJ2-5, with D unresolved. The V and J ends lost 3 bases and 5 bases respectively, with 7 bases between them. The CDR3 contains 11 residues. Germline V CDR1 and CDR2: SQVTM, ANQGSEA. The CDR3 region is CSVDPGETQYF. DNA of the CDR3: TGCAGCGTTGATCCGGGTGAGACCCAGTACTTC.

The genes are TRBV19 and TRBJ1-6, with D perhaps matching TRBD1 (5 bases). The CDR3 runs to 14 residues. Trimming took off 6 bases at V and 9 bases at J, with 15 bases between the two ends. Germline CDR1 reads LNHDA; CDR2 reads SQIVND (reference sequence). The CDR3 here is CASSSGGEISPLHF. As DNA, the CDR3 is TGTGCCAGTAGCTCGGGGGGGGAAATTTCACCCCTCCACTTT. Full variable domain (outside the CDR3, taken from reference TRBV19 and TRBJ1-6): DGGITQSPKYLFRKEGQNVTLSCEQNLNHDAMYWYRQDPGQGLRLIYYSQIVNDFQKGDIAEGYSVSREKKESFPLTVTSAQKNPTAFYLCASSSGGEISPLHFGNGTRLTVT.

This clone was found a few times. The chain couples TRBV28 to TRBJ2-5, with 9 bases that match TRBD1. The closer fit of TRBJ2-7 to the DNA end suggests the J call may be wrong. CDR3 length: 13 residues. From germline, CDR1 is MDHEN and CDR2 SYDVKM. This chain's CDR3 is CASSVGQGYEQYF. The CDR3 nucleotides read TGTGCCAGCAGTGTGGGACAGGGCTACGAGCAGTACTTC.

The chain is built from TRBV7-9 and TRBJ1-4; maybe TRBD1 (6 bases). The germline V gene has CDR1 SEHNR and CDR2 FQNEAQ (reference sequence). This CDR3 has 12 amino acids. V lost 4 bases and J lost 12, with 12 bases in between. The CDR3 region has the DNA TGTGCCAGCAGCTCTCAGGCAGGGGAACTGTTTTTT. Translated: CASSSQAGELFF.

In this sample, this clone turned up once. This sequence joins TRBV7-9 and TRBJ1-1; 9 positions match TRBD1. Trimming at V came to 6 bases and at J to 0 bases, leaving 5 bases not matched to a gene. Germline CDR1 is SEHNR and CDR2 is FQNEAQ (reference sequence). The CDR3 length is 15 residues. The DNA for the CDR3 is TGTGCCAGCAGTTCACAGGGGGCGATGAACACTGAAGCTTTCTTT. It encodes CASSSQGAMNTEAFF.

The gene calls are TRBV11-2 and TRBJ2-7; D is uncertain. Germline V lookup: CDR1 SGHAT, CDR2 FQNNGV. Trimming removed 2 bases from V and 2 bases from J, with 10 bases in between. CDR3 length: 14 residues. The CDR3 is CASSLTRAAYEQYF. The CDR3 coding sequence is TGTGCCAGCAGCTTAACAAGGGCCGCCTACGAGCAGTACTTC.

This clone appeared a single time. DNA for the CDR3: TGTGCCAGCAGTTTAATTGCTGACACTGAAGCTTTCTTT. This codes for CASSLIADTEAFF. J is TRBJ1-1 and V is TRBV28, with D unclear. Trimming shortened V by 2 bases and J by 3 bases, and 7 bases separated the two germline ends. The germline CDR1 and CDR2 sequences are MDHEN and SYDVKM. CDR3 length: 13 residues.

The chain employs TRBV7-8 and TRBJ1-2, with D perhaps matching TRBD1 (5 bases). Trimming removed 3 bases at V and 6 bases at J, with 11 bases between. CDR1 SGHVS and CDR2 FQNEAQ come from the germline V gene. The CDR3 consists of 13 residues. CDR3 coding DNA: TGTGCCAGCAGCTTGGGACTGGGGAATGGCTACACCTTC. This codes for CASSLGLGNGYTF.

This clone is a singleton in its sample. The V call is TRBV9, the J call TRBJ1-4; TRBD1 might be the D (6 bases). The V end lost 4 bases, the J end lost 5 bases, and 15 bases lay between the germline ends. CDR3 length: 15 residues. Germline V CDR1 and CDR2: SGDLS, YYNGEE. CDR3 loop: CASSPGGGTNEKLFF. Written as DNA, the CDR3 is TGTGCCAGCAGCCCGGGAGGGGGTACCAATGAAAAACTGTTTTTT. The full variable domain, rest sourced from reference TRBV9 and TRBJ1-4, is DSGVTQTPKHLITATGQRVTLRCSPRSGDLSVYWYQQSLDQGLQFLIQYYNGEERAKGNILERFSAQQFPDLHSELNLSSLELGDSALYFCASSPGGGTNEKLFFGSGTQLSVL.

The chain couples TRBV7-9 to TRBJ1-5; no clear D gene. The V gene lost 1 base and the J gene lost 4 bases, with 11 bases spanning the gap. CDR1 is SEHNR, CDR2 FQNEAQ, per germline (reference sequence). CDR3 length: 15 residues. The CDR3 sequence: CASSLGSDSNQPQHF. DNA of the CDR3: TGTGCCAGCAGCTTAGGGTCGGACTCAAATCAGCCCCAGCATTTT.

In DNA form, the CDR3 reads TGTGCCAGTAGTATTGGGGAGGGGGCCCCTCAGCCCCAGCATTTT. Translating gives CASSIGEGAPQPQHF. V usage is TRBV19 and J usage is TRBJ1-5, with 7 bases fitting TRBD1. CDR3 length: 15 residues. J lost 6 bases, V lost 3 bases, and 8 bases had no gene match. CDR1 is LNHDA and CDR2 is SQIVND in the germline V gene (reference sequence).

The chain employs TRBV6-6 and TRBJ2-3; TRBD1 agrees at 7 bases. CDR1 is MNHNY, CDR2 SVGAGI, per germline (reference sequence). J was trimmed by 8 bases and V by 8 bases; bases with no gene match: 16. The CDR3 runs 15 residues. The CDR3 DNA reads as TGTGCCAGCCGAGCAGGGGGAGCAAGGGACGGTACGCAGTATTTT. Its translation: CASRAGGARDGTQYF.

V gene TRBV6-4 combines with J gene TRBJ2-2; 10 nucleotides agree with TRBD2. From germline, CDR1 is MRHNA and CDR2 SNTAGT. V lost 7 bases and J lost 6; bases outside the gene matches: 5. The CDR3 consists of 14 residues. CDR3 coding DNA: TGTGCCAGCAAAGCGGGAGGGGACGCCGGGGAGCTGTTTTTT. Amino acid sequence: CASKAGGDAGELFF.

The chain is built from TRBV29-1 and TRBJ2-3, with D possibly being TRBD1 (8 bases). V dropped 1 base and J dropped 6 bases, with 17 bases sitting between them. CDR3 size: 15 residues. Per the germline V gene, CDR1 is SQVTM and CDR2 is ANQGSEA. The CDR3 region has the DNA TGCAGCGTTGAAGTTGGACAGGGAGGGGACGATACGCAGTATTTT. Amino acid sequence: CSVEVGQGGDDTQYF.

This clone was detected once. Written as DNA, the CDR3 is TGCGCCAGCAGCCTGACAGGGAGCTATGGCTACACCTTC. It translates to CASSLTGSYGYTF. The chain uses TRBV5-1 and TRBJ1-2; 7 bases are a match to TRBD1. J lost 4 bases, V lost 4 bases, and 4 bases had no gene match. The CDR3 totals 13 residues. Germline V gives CDR1 SGHRS, CDR2 YFSETQ.

This chain joins TRBV5-1 and TRBJ1-1; D not resolved. Deletions cut 2 bases from V and 1 base from J, with 3 bases between. The germline gives CDR1 SGHRS, CDR2 YFSETQ. CDR3 length equals 12 residues. CDR3 bases: TGCGCCAGCAGCTTTACGAACACTGAAGCTTTCTTT. Translated: CASSFTNTEAFF.

This rearrangement joins TRBV5-1 to TRBJ1-1, with D hard to call. The V end lost 0 bases, the J end lost 0 bases, and 6 bases lay between the germline ends. The germline V gene encodes CDR1 SGHRS and CDR2 YFSETQ. CDR3 length: 14 residues. In DNA, the CDR3 is TGCGCCAGCAGCTTGGATGGTGTGAACACTGAAGCTTTCTTT. Its protein is CASSLDGVNTEAFF.

The V call is TRBV28, the J call TRBJ1-5; D possibly corresponds to TRBD1 (6 bases). Trimming stripped 2 bases from V and 6 bases from J, with 17 bases between. This CDR3 comprises 16 residues. Germline values: CDR1 MDHEN, CDR2 SYDVKM. CDR3 loop: CASSLVSGVEGQPQHF. The CDR3 bases are TGTGCCAGCAGTTTAGTCTCAGGGGTTGAGGGTCAGCCCCAGCATTTT.